This T cell receptor beta chain appears in the sequencing data of a study of vaccination and CD4 T cells after COVID-19. About the study: Stimulation of the cells used overlapping spike peptide pools from SARS-CoV-2 and from the common cold coronaviruses HCoV-NL63, HCoV-OC43 and HCoV-229E.

Treatment of the sample: roughly 10-day PBMC culture with coronavirus spike peptide pools or control peptides (ViraFEST assay). Overall study findings and caveats: From a median of about 20 to 40, SARS-CoV-2-reactive clonotypes increased, though not significantly.

Cultured CD4+ T cell DNA underwent sequencing with the Oncomine TCR Beta short-read assay. From the PCR reads, TCRdb called clonotypes with MiXCR, one entry per CDR3 protein. This table holds over 10,000 distinct CDR3 sequences, approximately 58% found once. Trimming pared 5 bases from V and 4 bases from J, leaving 27 bases between. Germline V gene data show CDR1 as SGHNT and CDR2 as YENEEA. There are 19 residues in the CDR3. Turning to this clonotype: The antigen remains undetermined.

This TCR came from a human donor who had recovered from COVID-19. The V and J genes are TRBV11-3 and TRBJ2-1; either TRBD1 or TRBD2 may supply D (10 bases each). Sequenced sample: CD4+ T cells from blood, cultured in vitro. The CDR3: CASSPGQGRGLALYNEQFF. CDR3 sequence (DNA): TGTGCCAGCAGCCCGGGACAGGGGAGGGGACTAGCGTTGTACAATGAGCAGTTCTTC.